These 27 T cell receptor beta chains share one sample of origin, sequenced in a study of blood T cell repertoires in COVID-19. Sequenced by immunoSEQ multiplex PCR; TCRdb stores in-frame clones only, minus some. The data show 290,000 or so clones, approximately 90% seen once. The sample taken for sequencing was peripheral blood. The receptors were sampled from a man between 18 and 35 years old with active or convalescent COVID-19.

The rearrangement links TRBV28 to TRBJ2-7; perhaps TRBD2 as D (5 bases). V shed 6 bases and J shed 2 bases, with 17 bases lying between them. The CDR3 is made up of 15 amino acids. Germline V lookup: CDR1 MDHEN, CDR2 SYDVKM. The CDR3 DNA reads TGTGCCAGCAGCCCGGGCGGGTTCTGGGCCTACGAGCAGTACTTC. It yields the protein CASSPGGFWAYEQYF.

CDR3 sequence (DNA): TGTGCCAGCAGCTTCTGGGAGAACATTCAGTACTTC. This codes for CASSFWENIQYF. The chain has TRBV5-5 and TRBJ2-4, with D perhaps TRBD2 (5 bases). The germline gives CDR1 SGHKS, CDR2 YYEKEE (reference sequence). Between the trimmed V and J ends, which lost 2 bases and 7 bases, there was a span of 7 bases. The CDR3 totals 12 residues.

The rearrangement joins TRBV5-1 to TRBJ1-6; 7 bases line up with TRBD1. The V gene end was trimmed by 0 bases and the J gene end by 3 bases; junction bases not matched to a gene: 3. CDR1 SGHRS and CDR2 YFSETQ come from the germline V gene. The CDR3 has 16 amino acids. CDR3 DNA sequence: TGCGCCAGCAGCTTGGGACAGGGTAACTATAATTCACCCCTCCACTTT. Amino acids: CASSLGQGNYNSPLHF.

CDR3 sequence reads: CAVAQSVNQPQHF. In DNA form, the CDR3 reads TGTGCCGTGGCCCAAAGTGTTAATCAGCCCCAGCATTTT. The chain has TRBV28 and TRBJ1-5, with D unclear. CDR1 is MDHEN, CDR2 SYDVKM, per germline. CDR3 length equals 13 residues. Trimming removed 11 bases from V and 4 bases from J, with 15 bases in between. Using reference TRBV28 and TRBJ1-5 for the parts outside the CDR3, the full variable domain is DVKVTQSSRYLVKRTGEKVFLECVQDMDHENMFWYRQDPGLGLRLIYFSYDVKMKEKGDIPEGYSVSREKKERFSLILESASTNQTSMYLCAVAQSVNQPQHFGDGTRLSIL.

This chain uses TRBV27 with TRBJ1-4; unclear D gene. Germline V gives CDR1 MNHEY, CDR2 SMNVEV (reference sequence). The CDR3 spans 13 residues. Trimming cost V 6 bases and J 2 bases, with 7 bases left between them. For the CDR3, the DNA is TGTGCCAGCAGGGAGCAGACTAATGAAAAACTGTTTTTT. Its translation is CASREQTNEKLFF.

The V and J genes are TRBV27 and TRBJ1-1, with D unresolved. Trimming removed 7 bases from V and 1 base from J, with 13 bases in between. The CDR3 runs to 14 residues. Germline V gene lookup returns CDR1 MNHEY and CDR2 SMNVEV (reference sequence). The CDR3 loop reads CASTQTRGNTEAFF. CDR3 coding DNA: TGTGCCAGCACCCAGACTCGCGGGAACACTGAAGCTTTCTTT.

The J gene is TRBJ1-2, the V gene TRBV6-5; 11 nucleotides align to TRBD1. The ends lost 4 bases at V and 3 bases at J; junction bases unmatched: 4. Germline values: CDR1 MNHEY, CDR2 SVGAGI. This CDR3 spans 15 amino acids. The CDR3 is CASSLDRGPDYGYTF. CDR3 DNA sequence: TGTGCCAGCAGTTTGGACAGGGGGCCAGACTATGGCTACACCTTC.

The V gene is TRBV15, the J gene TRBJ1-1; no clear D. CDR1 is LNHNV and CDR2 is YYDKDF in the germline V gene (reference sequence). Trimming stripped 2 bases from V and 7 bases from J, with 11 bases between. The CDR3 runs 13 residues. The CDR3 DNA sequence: TGTGCCACCAGCAGACTAGCAGAGATTGAAGCTTTCTTT. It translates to CATSRLAEIEAFF.

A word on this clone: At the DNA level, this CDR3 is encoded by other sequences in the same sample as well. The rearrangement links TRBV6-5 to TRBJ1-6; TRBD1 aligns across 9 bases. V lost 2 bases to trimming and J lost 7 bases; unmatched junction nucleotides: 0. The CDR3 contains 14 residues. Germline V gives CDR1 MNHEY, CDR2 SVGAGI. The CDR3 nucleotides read TGTGCCAGCAGTTACGGACAGGGGAATTCACCCCTCCACTTT. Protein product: CASSYGQGNSPLHF.

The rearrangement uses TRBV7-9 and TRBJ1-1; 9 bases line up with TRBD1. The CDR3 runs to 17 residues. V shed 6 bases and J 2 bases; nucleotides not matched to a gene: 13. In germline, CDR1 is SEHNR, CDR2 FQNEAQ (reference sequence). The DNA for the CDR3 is TGTGCCAGCAGTCACGCACGGGACAGGGTTGGAAACACTGAAGCTTTCTTT. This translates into CASSHARDRVGNTEAFF. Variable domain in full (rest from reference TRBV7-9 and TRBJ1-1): DTGVSQNPRHKITKRGQNVTFRCDPISEHNRLYWYRQTLGQGPEFLTYFQNEAQLEKSRLLSDRFSAERPKGSFSTLEIQRTEQGDSAMYLCASSHARDRVGNTEAFFGQGTRLTVV.

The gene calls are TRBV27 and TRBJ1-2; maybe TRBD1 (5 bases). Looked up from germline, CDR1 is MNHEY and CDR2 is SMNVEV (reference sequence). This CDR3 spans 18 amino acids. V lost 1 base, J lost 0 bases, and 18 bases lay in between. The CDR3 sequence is CASSLLGRAGSANYGYTF. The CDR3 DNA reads TGTGCCAGCAGTTTATTGGGCAGGGCCGGGTCAGCTAACTATGGCTACACCTTC.

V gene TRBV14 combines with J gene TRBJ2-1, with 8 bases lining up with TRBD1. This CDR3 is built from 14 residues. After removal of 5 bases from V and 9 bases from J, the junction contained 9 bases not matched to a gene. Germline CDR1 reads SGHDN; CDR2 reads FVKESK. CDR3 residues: CASSLGRTGGEQFF. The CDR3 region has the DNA TGTGCCAGCAGCTTGGGGCGAACAGGGGGTGAGCAGTTCTTC.

CDR3 in DNA: TGCGCCAGCAGCCAAGATTCAGGCTATGGCTACACCTTC. Translated, it gives CASSQDSGYGYTF. This chain links TRBV4-3 with TRBJ1-2; D is uncertain. Trimming stripped 0 bases from V and 4 bases from J, with 6 bases between. The CDR3 is 13 amino acids. CDR1 and CDR2 from the germline V gene are LGHNA and YSLEER.

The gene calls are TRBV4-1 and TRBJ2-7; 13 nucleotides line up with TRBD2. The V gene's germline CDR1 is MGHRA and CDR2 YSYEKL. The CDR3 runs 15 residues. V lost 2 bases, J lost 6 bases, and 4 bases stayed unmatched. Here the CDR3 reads CASSQPWTSGSEQYF. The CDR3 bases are TGCGCCAGCAGCCAACCCTGGACTAGCGGGAGCGAGCAGTACTTC.

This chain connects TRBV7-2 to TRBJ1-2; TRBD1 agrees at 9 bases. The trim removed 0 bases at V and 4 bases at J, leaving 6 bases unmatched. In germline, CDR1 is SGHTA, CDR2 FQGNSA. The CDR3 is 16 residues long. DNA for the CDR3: TGTGCCAGCAGCTTAGCCTGGCCGGGACAGGGCTATGGCTACACCTTC. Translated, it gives CASSLAWPGQGYGYTF.

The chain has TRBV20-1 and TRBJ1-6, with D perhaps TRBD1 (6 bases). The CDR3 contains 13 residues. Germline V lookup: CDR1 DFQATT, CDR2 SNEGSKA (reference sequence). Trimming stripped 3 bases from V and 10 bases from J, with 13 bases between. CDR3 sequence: CSASQGLESPLHF. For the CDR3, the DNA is TGCAGTGCTAGTCAGGGGCTGGAATCACCCCTCCACTTT.

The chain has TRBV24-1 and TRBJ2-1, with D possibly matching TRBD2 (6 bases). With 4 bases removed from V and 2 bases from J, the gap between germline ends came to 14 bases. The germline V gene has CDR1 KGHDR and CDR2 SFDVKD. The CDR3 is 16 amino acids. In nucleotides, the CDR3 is TGTGCCACCAGTGACCCGTCCCGCGGGGCCTACAATGAGCAGTTCTTC. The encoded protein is CATSDPSRGAYNEQFF.

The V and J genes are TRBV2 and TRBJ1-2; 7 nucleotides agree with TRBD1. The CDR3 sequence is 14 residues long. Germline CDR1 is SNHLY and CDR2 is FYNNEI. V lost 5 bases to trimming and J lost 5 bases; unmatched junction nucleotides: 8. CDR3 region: CASSPGTVYYGYTF. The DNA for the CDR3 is TGTGCCAGCAGTCCGGGGACAGTCTATTATGGCTACACCTTC.

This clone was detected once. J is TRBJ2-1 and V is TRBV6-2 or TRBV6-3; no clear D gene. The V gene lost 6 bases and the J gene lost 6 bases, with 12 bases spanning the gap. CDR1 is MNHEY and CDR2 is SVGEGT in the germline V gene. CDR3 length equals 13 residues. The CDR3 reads CASSLTIGNEQFF. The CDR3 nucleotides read TGTGCCAGCAGCCTTACTATTGGCAATGAGCAGTTCTTC.

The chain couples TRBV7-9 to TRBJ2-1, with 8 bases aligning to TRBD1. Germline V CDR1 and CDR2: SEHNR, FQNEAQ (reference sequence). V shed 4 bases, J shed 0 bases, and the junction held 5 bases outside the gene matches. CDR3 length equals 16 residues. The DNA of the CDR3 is TGTGCCAGCAGCTGGTGGACAGGGAGCTCCTACAATGAGCAGTTCTTC. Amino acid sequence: CASSWWTGSSYNEQFF.

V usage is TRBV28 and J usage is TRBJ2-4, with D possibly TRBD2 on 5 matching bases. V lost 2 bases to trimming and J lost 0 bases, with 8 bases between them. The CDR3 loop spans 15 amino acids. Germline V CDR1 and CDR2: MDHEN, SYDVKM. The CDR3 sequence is CASSLAGLAKNIQYF. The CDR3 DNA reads TGTGCCAGCAGTTTAGCAGGACTAGCCAAAAACATTCAGTACTTC.

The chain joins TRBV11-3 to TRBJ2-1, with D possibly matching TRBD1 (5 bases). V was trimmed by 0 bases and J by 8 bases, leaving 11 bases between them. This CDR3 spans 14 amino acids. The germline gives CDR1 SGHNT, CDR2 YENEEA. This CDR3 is CASSLDIGVDEQFF. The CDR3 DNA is TGTGCCAGCAGCTTAGACATAGGGGTTGATGAGCAGTTCTTC.

The CDR3 loop is CASSTITPSQGLLADTQYF. The CDR3 DNA follows: TGTGCCAGTAGTACCATCACTCCGAGCCAGGGCCTATTGGCAGATACGCAGTATTTT. V is TRBV19 and J is TRBJ2-3; perhaps TRBD1 as D (5 bases). Germline CDR1 and CDR2: LNHDA and SQIVND (reference sequence). CDR3 length: 19 residues. Trimming took 4 bases from V and 4 from J, leaving 27 bases between them. Filled out from reference TRBV19 and TRBJ2-3, the complete variable domain reads DGGITQSPKYLFRKEGQNVTLSCEQNLNHDAMYWYRQDPGQGLRLIYYSQIVNDFQKGDIAEGYSVSREKKESFPLTVTSAQKNPTAFYLCASSTITPSQGLLADTQYFGPGTRLTVL.

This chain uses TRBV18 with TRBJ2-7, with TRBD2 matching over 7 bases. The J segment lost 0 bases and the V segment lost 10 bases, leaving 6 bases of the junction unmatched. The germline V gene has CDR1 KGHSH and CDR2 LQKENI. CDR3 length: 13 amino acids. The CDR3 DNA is TGTGCCACTGGGGACTACAGCTCCTACGAGCAGTACTTC. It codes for CATGDYSSYEQYF.

The CDR3 protein is CASSALELDEQFF. The CDR3 bases are TGTGCCAGCAGTGCACTAGAACTAGATGAGCAGTTCTTC. The chain combines TRBV2 with TRBJ2-1; TRBD2 is a possible D gene (5 bases). Germline values: CDR1 SNHLY, CDR2 FYNNEI. The CDR3 has 13 amino acids. V was shortened by 4 bases and J by 8 bases, with 12 bases between the two germline ends.

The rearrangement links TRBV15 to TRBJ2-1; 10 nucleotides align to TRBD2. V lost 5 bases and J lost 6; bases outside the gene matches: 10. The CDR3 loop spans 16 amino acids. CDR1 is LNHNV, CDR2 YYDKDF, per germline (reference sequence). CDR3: CATSGVAGGRFNEQFF. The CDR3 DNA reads TGTGCCACCAGCGGGGTAGCGGGAGGAAGGTTCAATGAGCAGTTCTTC.

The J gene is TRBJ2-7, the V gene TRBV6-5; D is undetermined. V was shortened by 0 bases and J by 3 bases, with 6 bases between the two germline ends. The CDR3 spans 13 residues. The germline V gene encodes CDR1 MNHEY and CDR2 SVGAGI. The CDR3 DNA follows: TGTGCCAGCAGTTACTCAATTATCTACGAGCAGTACTTC. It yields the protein CASSYSIIYEQYF.